Shown below are 25 T cell receptor beta chains from a single sample sequenced in a study of blood T cell repertoires in COVID-19. The assay was immunoSEQ multiplex PCR, and TCRdb's table has in-frame clones only and misses some. Here the sample spans roughly 180,000 clones, about 80% being singletons. The sample consisted of peripheral blood. These receptors were collected from a human donor in a cohort sampled during active COVID-19.

The rearrangement uses TRBV5-1 and TRBJ1-1; no definite D call. Trimming stripped 0 bases from V and 0 bases from J, with 15 bases between. From germline, CDR1 is SGHRS and CDR2 YFSETQ. The CDR3 length is 17 residues. The CDR3 is CASSLDRALLMNTEAFF. The CDR3 DNA reads TGCGCCAGCAGCTTGGACAGAGCCCTCCTTATGAACACTGAAGCTTTCTTT.

The chain recombines TRBV6-5 with TRBJ1-4, with D perhaps TRBD1 (5 bases). The CDR3 totals 15 residues. Germline CDR1 is MNHEY and CDR2 is SVGAGI. The V end was cut by 6 bases, the J end by 4 bases, with 15 bases between. CDR3: CASRTVRDYNEKLFF. The CDR3 DNA reads TGTGCCAGCAGAACAGTCCGGGACTATAATGAAAAACTGTTTTTT.

This clone was counted between two and nine times. V gene TRBV7-9 combines with J gene TRBJ2-7; TRBD1 is a possible D gene (5 bases). Trimming took 3 bases from V and 4 from J, leaving 7 bases between them. The CDR3 extends over 12 amino acids. Germline V gene sequence: CDR1 SEHNR, CDR2 FQNEAQ (reference sequence). CDR3 in DNA: TGTGCCAGCAGCTTGACAGTTTACGAGCAGTACTTC. Amino acids: CASSLTVYEQYF.

This clone turned up a few times. The chain combines TRBV7-8 with TRBJ2-7; 7 nucleotides match TRBD1. V shed 4 bases, J shed 6 bases, and the junction held 3 bases outside the gene matches. Germline values: CDR1 SGHVS, CDR2 FQNEAQ. The CDR3 sequence is 12 residues long. As DNA, the CDR3 is TGTGCCAGCAGCTGGACAGGCCGCGAGCAGTACTTC. Its protein is CASSWTGREQYF. The variable domain in full, with the rest retrieved from reference TRBV7-8 and TRBJ2-7, is GAGVSQSPRYKVAKRGQDVALRCDPISGHVSLFWYQQALGQGPEFLTYFQNEAQLDKSGLPSDRFFAERPEGSVSTLKIQRTQQEDSAVYLCASSWTGREQYFGPGTRLTVT.

The rearrangement joins TRBV3-1 (or the pseudogene TRBV3-2) to TRBJ2-7; D might be TRBD1 (6 bases). Deletions cut 4 bases from V and 5 bases from J, with 18 bases between. Germline V gives CDR1 LGHDT, CDR2 YNNKEL (reference sequence). The CDR3 runs 15 residues. CDR3 DNA: TGTGCCAGCAGCCCCTTTACGACAGGAAGGGACGAGCAGTACTTC. Protein sequence: CASSPFTTGRDEQYF.

This rearrangement joins TRBV5-1 to TRBJ1-3; D is unresolved. The V gene lost 0 bases and the J gene lost 0 bases, with 13 bases spanning the gap. Germline V gene data show CDR1 as SGHRS and CDR2 as YFSETQ. CDR3 length equals 17 residues. The CDR3 bases are TGCGCCAGCAGCTTGGCCGCCGGGTTTGGCTCTGGAAACACCATATATTTT. This translates into CASSLAAGFGSGNTIYF.

The J gene is TRBJ1-5, the V gene TRBV2, with D unclear. The CDR3 spans 15 residues. Germline-derived CDR1 and CDR2 are SNHLY and FYNNEI. Trimming pared 5 bases from V and 0 bases from J, leaving 11 bases between. Here the CDR3 reads CASSRTTNSNQPQHF. The CDR3 DNA sequence: TGTGCCAGCAGTCGAACAACGAATAGCAATCAGCCCCAGCATTTT.

This clone was detected only once. The chain combines TRBV28 with TRBJ1-1, with D possibly matching TRBD1 (6 bases). The CDR3 is 15 residues long. Per the germline V gene, CDR1 is MDHEN and CDR2 is SYDVKM. Trimming stripped 5 bases from V and 0 bases from J, with 13 bases between. As DNA, the CDR3 is TGTGCCAGCAGTGGCGGACAGATAATGAACACTGAAGCTTTCTTT. Its protein is CASSGGQIMNTEAFF.

This chain uses TRBV20-1 with TRBJ1-1, with D possibly being TRBD1 (5 bases). The length of the CDR3 is 13 residues. V lost 3 bases and J lost 1, with 9 bases in between. Germline assignment: CDR1 DFQATT and CDR2 SNEGSKA (reference sequence). The CDR3 spells CSASGRANTEAFF. CDR3 coding DNA: TGCAGTGCTAGTGGCAGGGCGAACACTGAAGCTTTCTTT.

The J gene is TRBJ1-3, the V gene TRBV9; possible D gene TRBD1, 5 bases. Germline CDR1 is SGDLS and CDR2 is YYNGEE. This CDR3 is 18 amino acids long. V was cut by 0 bases and J by 0 bases, with 16 bases left in between. The CDR3 DNA follows: TGTGCCAGCAGCGTAGGGAGAGAAAGACAGCTCTCTGGAAACACCATATATTTT. Encoded protein: CASSVGRERQLSGNTIYF.

This clone came up a few times. The rearrangement joins TRBV7-6 to TRBJ2-5, with D hard to call. The V gene's germline CDR1 is SGHVS and CDR2 FNYEAQ. Trimming removed 1 base from V and 0 bases from J, with 6 bases in between. The CDR3 covers 14 residues. CDR3 nucleotide sequence: TGTGCCAGCAGCTTAGTTCCAGACCAAGAGACCCAGTACTTC. This translates into CASSLVPDQETQYF.

The rearrangement uses TRBV27 and TRBJ2-7; TRBD1 is a possible D gene (5 bases). The CDR3 consists of 16 residues. Germline V gives CDR1 MNHEY, CDR2 SMNVEV (reference sequence). V was trimmed by 1 base and J by 2 bases, leaving 15 bases between them. The CDR3 nucleotides are TGTGCCAGCAGTTTATTGGGCGTGGGGCCGACCTACGAGCAGTACTTC. It translates to CASSLLGVGPTYEQYF.

This clone has just one count. The gene calls are TRBV3-1 (or the pseudogene TRBV3-2) and TRBJ2-7; the match to TRBD1 covers 8 bases. The CDR3 runs to 15 residues. The V gene end was trimmed by 3 bases and the J gene end by 4 bases; junction bases not matched to a gene: 8. The germline gives CDR1 LGHDT, CDR2 YNNKEL (reference sequence). The CDR3 is CASSQRTGSLYEQYF. The CDR3 nucleotides are TGTGCCAGCAGCCAGAGGACAGGGAGTTTGTACGAGCAGTACTTC.

The chain's CDR3 is CASSQSGGPDNEQFF. CDR3 bases: TGCGCCAGCAGCCAATCGGGGGGGCCGGACAATGAGCAGTTCTTC. This chain joins TRBV4-1 and TRBJ2-1; 8 nucleotides match TRBD2. This CDR3 has 15 amino acids. J was trimmed by 5 bases and V by 2 bases; bases with no gene match: 5. The germline gives CDR1 MGHRA, CDR2 YSYEKL.

The gene calls are TRBV13 and TRBJ1-1, with 11 positions matching TRBD1. The J segment lost 5 bases and the V segment lost 3 bases, leaving 2 bases of the junction unmatched. This CDR3 has 14 amino acids. Per germline, CDR1 PRHDT and CDR2 FYEKMQ (reference sequence). The CDR3, as DNA: TGTGCCAGCAGCTTTGGGACAGGGGGGACTGAAGCTTTCTTT. The encoded protein is CASSFGTGGTEAFF.

V usage is TRBV7-9 and J usage is TRBJ2-1; 9 positions agree with TRBD2. The CDR3 is made up of 15 amino acids. Losses at the gene ends were 5 bases for V and 7 bases for J; bases not matched to a gene: 9. Germline CDR1 SEHNR, CDR2 FQNEAQ (reference sequence). This CDR3 reads CASSQWLAGTNEQFF. The CDR3 nucleotides read TGTGCCAGCAGCCAGTGGCTAGCGGGGACTAATGAGCAGTTCTTC.

This clone was picked up a small number of times. V is TRBV5-4 and J is TRBJ1-1, with 10 bases identical to TRBD1. Losses at the gene ends were 5 bases for V and 3 bases for J; bases not matched to a gene: 7. The CDR3 is 15 residues long. CDR1 and CDR2 from the germline V gene are SGHNT and YYREEE (reference sequence). This CDR3 reads CASRPGQGDYTEAFF. The CDR3 coding sequence is TGTGCCAGCAGGCCAGGACAGGGGGATTACACTGAAGCTTTCTTT.

CDR3 in amino acids: CASSPSTDTQYF. CDR3 in DNA: TGTGCCAGCAGCCCTAGCACAGATACGCAGTATTTT. This sequence joins TRBV11-2 and TRBJ2-3; D is unclear. CDR1 SGHAT and CDR2 FQNNGV come from the germline V gene. V shed 5 bases and J shed 0 bases, with 3 bases lying between them. The CDR3 has 12 residues.

This chain's CDR3 is CASSLFGLKTGEQFF. For the CDR3, the DNA is TGCGCCAGCAGCTTATTCGGACTAAAAACGGGTGAGCAGTTCTTC. V usage is TRBV5-1 and J usage is TRBJ2-1; perhaps TRBD2 as D (6 bases). The germline CDR1 and CDR2 sequences are SGHRS and YFSETQ. V was trimmed by 2 bases and J by 9 bases, leaving 18 bases between them. The CDR3 loop spans 15 amino acids.

This sequence joins TRBV11-3 and TRBJ2-1; D is unclear. The ends were cut back, 5 bases at V and 7 bases at J, with 12 bases in the middle. Germline V CDR1 and CDR2: SGHNT, YENEEA. This CDR3 comprises 13 residues. Here the CDR3 DNA reads TGTGCCAGCAGCGGCGTGCAGCGAAATGAGCAGTTCTTC. Amino acids: CASSGVQRNEQFF.

The J gene is TRBJ2-5, the V gene TRBV7-9, with 7 bases lining up with TRBD1. Germline assignment: CDR1 SEHNR and CDR2 FQNEAQ (reference sequence). This CDR3 is 18 amino acids long. V shed 1 base and J 2 bases; nucleotides not matched to a gene: 13. The DNA of the CDR3 is TGTGCCAGCAGCTTAGTGGGGACGGGACAGCCCCAGCAAGAGACCCAGTACTTC. Translating it yields CASSLVGTGQPQQETQYF.

V and J are TRBV5-1 and TRBJ2-7, with D maybe TRBD1 (5 bases). Between the trimmed V and J ends, which lost 4 bases and 5 bases, there was a span of 16 bases. The CDR3 covers 14 residues. Germline values: CDR1 SGHRS, CDR2 YFSETQ. The CDR3 DNA sequence: TGCGCCAGCAGCCTCTCCAGGGATTTCCACGAGCAGTACTTC. It is translated as CASSLSRDFHEQYF.

The chain combines TRBV7-2 with TRBJ2-1, with a tentative D call TRBD1 (5 bases). Deletions cut 1 base from V and 5 bases from J, with 12 bases between. The germline gives CDR1 SGHTA, CDR2 FQGNSA. This CDR3 is built from 15 residues. The CDR3: CASSLEAGSNNEQFF. CDR3 DNA: TGTGCCAGCAGCTTAGAGGCAGGGTCTAACAATGAGCAGTTCTTC.

This clone has only one observation. V gene TRBV7-3 combines with J gene TRBJ2-3; 9 bases fit TRBD2. CDR1 and CDR2 from the germline V gene are SGHTA and FQGTGA. V shed 2 bases, J shed 1 base, and the junction held 1 base outside the gene matches. This CDR3 contains 15 residues. Here the CDR3 reads CASSLASGGTDTQYF. In DNA form, the CDR3 reads TGTGCCAGCAGCTTAGCTAGCGGGGGCACAGATACGCAGTATTTT.

V usage is TRBV4-1 and J usage is TRBJ1-2; TRBD1 matches 7 bases. J lost 0 bases, V lost 4 bases, and 5 bases had no gene match. The CDR3 sequence is 15 residues long. Germline CDR1 reads MGHRA; CDR2 reads YSYEKL. Here the CDR3 DNA reads TGCGCCAGCAGCCCCGGGACAGTTGCTAACTATGGCTACACCTTC. It encodes CASSPGTVANYGYTF.